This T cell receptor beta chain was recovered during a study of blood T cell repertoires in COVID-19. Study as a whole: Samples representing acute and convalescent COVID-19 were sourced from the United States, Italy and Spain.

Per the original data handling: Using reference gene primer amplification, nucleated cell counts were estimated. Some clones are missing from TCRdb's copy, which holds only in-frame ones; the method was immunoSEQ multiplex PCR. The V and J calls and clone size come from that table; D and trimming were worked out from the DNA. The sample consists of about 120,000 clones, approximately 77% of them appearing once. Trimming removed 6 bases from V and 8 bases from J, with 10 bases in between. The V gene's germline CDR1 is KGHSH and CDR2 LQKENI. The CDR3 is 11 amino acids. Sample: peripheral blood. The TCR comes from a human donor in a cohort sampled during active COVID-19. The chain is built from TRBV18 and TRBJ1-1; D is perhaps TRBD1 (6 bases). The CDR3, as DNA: TGTGCCAGCTCGCCCGACAGGGAAGCTTTCTTT. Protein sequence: CASSPDREAFF.